A selection of T cell receptor beta chains follows, all from one sample in a study of blood T cell repertoires in COVID-19. Profiling relied on immunoSEQ multiplex PCR, and the TCRdb table lists in-frame clones only, not all of them. The data hold fewer than 150,000 clones, with roughly 80% observed a single time. Sequenced material: peripheral blood. The receptors shown here come from a man between 60 and 70 years old who had recovered from COVID-19. CDR3s include the opening cysteine and the closing phenylalanine or tryptophan. Each record gives: D gene, J gene, V gene, clone size, CDR3 DNA, CDR3 protein. The D gene is left open where the match is weak. A clone size is listed for some rows: how often the clone was seen (once, few, many), or a class if it is expanded.

>-|TRBJ1-1|TRBV30|-
TGTGCCTGGAGTGTACCGGGGGAGGCTTTCTTT
CAWSVPGEAFF
>TRBD2|TRBJ2-2|TRBV6-2/TRBV6-3|once
TGTGCCAGCAGTTACAGCTGGACTAGCGGAATTAACACCGGGGAGCTGTTTTTT
CASSYSWTSGINTGELFF
>TRBD1|TRBJ2-3|TRBV5-8|-
TGTGCCAGCACCATGACAGGGGGCACAGATACGCAGTATTTT
CASTMTGGTDTQYF
>-|TRBJ1-1|TRBV19|-
TGTGCCAGTAGTATAGGGACGCTGGACTATGAAGCTTTCTTT
CASSIGTLDYEAFF
>-|TRBJ2-7|TRBV6-1|-
TGTGCCAGCAGTGAATGGCCAGGGTCGTACGAGCAGTACTTC
CASSEWPGSYEQYF
>-|TRBJ1-1|TRBV10-3|few
TGTGCCATCAGTGAGTCGCAGGGTTATACTGAAGCTTTCTTT
CAISESQGYTEAFF
>TRBD1|TRBJ2-1|TRBV28|-
TGTGCCAGCAGGGGACAGGGCTTCTACAATGAGCAGTTCTTC
CASRGQGFYNEQFF
>-|TRBJ2-1|TRBV11-2|-
TGTGCCAGCAGCTCACCTTTCTATACCTTAAGCTCCTACAATGAGCAGTTCTTC
CASSSPFYTLSSYNEQFF
>TRBD1|TRBJ1-2|TRBV11-2|-
TGTGCCAGCAGCACCACAGGGGTTTATGGCTACACCTTC
CASSTTGVYGYTF
>TRBD2|TRBJ2-2|TRBV2|-
TGTGCCAGCAGTAGTAGCGGGGGATTTGGCGGGGAGCTGTTTTTT
CASSSSGGFGGELFF
>TRBD1|TRBJ1-2|TRBV3-1/TRBV3-2|-
TGTGCCAGCAGCCAAACCGGGACAGCTTCTCTCTTC
CASSQTGTASLF
>TRBD1|TRBJ1-5|TRBV7-8|few
TGTGCCAGCAGCACCGACACAGGGGGCTGGCAGCCCCAGCATTTT
CASSTDTGGWQPQHF
>-|TRBJ2-4|TRBV19|-
TGTGCCAGTAGTTCCCCTGGCGGAGGAGGAAACATTCAGTACTTC
CASSSPGGGGNIQYF
>-|TRBJ1-3|TRBV7-9|-
TGTGCCAGCAGCGCCCGACAGGCCCACCACTCTGGAAACACCATATATTTT
CASSARQAHHSGNTIYF
>TRBD2|TRBJ2-3|TRBV5-1|-
TGCGCCAGCAGCACGGGACTAGCGGGAGGCACAGATACGCAGTATTTT
CASSTGLAGGTDTQYF
>-|TRBJ2-3|TRBV21-1|once
TGTGCCAGCAGCAAGGTACGGCCGGACATCACAGATACGCAGTATTTT
CASSKVRPDITDTQYF
>-|TRBJ1-1|TRBV5-1|-
TGCGCCAGCAGCTCCCGGGACACAGCACAAGGGTACACTGAAGCTTTCTTT
CASSSRDTAQGYTEAFF
>TRBD2|TRBJ2-5|TRBV3-1/TRBV3-2|few
TGTGCCAGCAGACACTCCGGGACTATGGTAGAGACCCAGTACTTC
CASRHSGTMVETQYF
>TRBD1|TRBJ1-4|TRBV28|-
TGTGCCAGCAGTTCCACGGGACAGGAAACTGGACTGTTTTTT
CASSSTGQETGLFF
>-|TRBJ1-2|TRBV19|few
TGTGCCAGTAGTGTATTACAGGGAAGAGGGCATGGCTACACCTTC
CASSVLQGRGHGYTF
>TRBD2|TRBJ2-3|TRBV30|-
TGTGCCTGGAGCCCACTAGCGGGCGGGACAGATACGCAGTATTTT
CAWSPLAGGTDTQYF
>-|TRBJ1-1|TRBV5-1|-
TGCGCCAGCAGCTTGGACAGGGATGGCAAGAACACTGAAGCTTTCTTT
CASSLDRDGKNTEAFF
>-|TRBJ1-2|TRBV7-9|-
TGTGCCAGCAGCTTAGAAGCGGGGATCTATGGCTACACCTTC
CASSLEAGIYGYTF
>-|TRBJ1-5|TRBV6-5|-
TGTGCCAGCAGTTCCCTAGGCAGCAATCAGCCCCAGCATTTT
CASSSLGSNQPQHF
>TRBD1|TRBJ1-1|TRBV9|-
TGTGCCAGCAGCACGGACAGGGGTACCATGAACACTGAAGCTTTCTTT
CASSTDRGTMNTEAFF
>-|TRBJ1-3|TRBV3-1/TRBV3-2|-
TGTGCCAGCAGCCAGGGGGGAGGAAACACCATATATTTT
CASSQGGGNTIYF
>-|TRBJ1-6|TRBV28|-
TGTGCCAGCAGTTTATGGGTATCGAGGGCGGCTTCGAGCTCCTATAATTCACCCCTCCACTTT
CASSLWVSRAASSSYNSPLHF
>-|TRBJ1-1|TRBV4-2|few
TGTGCCAGCAGCGGGGGGGGGCTGAAGAACACTGAAGCTTTCTTT
CASSGGGLKNTEAFF
>-|TRBJ2-2|TRBV7-3|-
TGTGCCAGCAGCCCGACTCCCACTTCCACCGGGGAGCTGTTTTTT
CASSPTPTSTGELFF
>TRBD2|TRBJ2-7|TRBV4-1|-
TGCGCCAGCAGCCAAATGGGGGGGGAAGGCTACGAGCAGTACTTC
CASSQMGGEGYEQYF
>-|TRBJ1-2|TRBV6-1|-
TGTGCCAGCAGTGAAAGAGGGCTCGGCTACACCTTC
CASSERGLGYTF
>-|TRBJ2-7|TRBV28|-
TGTGCCAGCAGTCCGGGGGGCCCCTACGAGCAGTACTTC
CASSPGGPYEQYF
>-|TRBJ1-2|TRBV9|-
TGTGCCAGCAGCGCGGACTGGGGCTACACCTTC
CASSADWGYTF
>-|TRBJ1-5|TRBV7-2|-
TGTGCCAGCAGCTTAGAGAGCGCGGGAGATCAGCCCCAGCATTTT
CASSLESAGDQPQHF
>-|TRBJ1-6|TRBV28|once
TGTGCCAGCAGTTTGCCCGGACAGAACTATAATTCACCCCTCCACTTT
CASSLPGQNYNSPLHF
>-|TRBJ1-4|TRBV7-2|-
TGTGCCAGCAGTTATCAGGGGTCTGGGGAAAAACTGTTTTTT
CASSYQGSGEKLFF
>TRBD1|TRBJ2-3|TRBV2|few
TGTGCCAGCAGAACCGACAGGGGCGGCTCCTATACGCAGTATTTT
CASRTDRGGSYTQYF
>-|TRBJ1-1|TRBV28|many
TGTGCCAGCAGCATAGGGGTATCTGAAGCTTTCTTT
CASSIGVSEAFF
>TRBD2|TRBJ2-7|TRBV30|-
TGTGCCTGGAGTGTACGAGGGAGGGCCCTCTACGAGCAGTACTTC
CAWSVRGRALYEQYF
>TRBD1|TRBJ2-3|TRBV15|-
TGTGCCACCAGCCCCCCGGGCCAGGGGGCCCAAGATACGCAGTATTTT
CATSPPGQGAQDTQYF
>-|TRBJ2-3|TRBV30|-
TGTGCCTGGAGTGTATTCGGGGAGCCTATATCAAGAGATACGCAGTATTTT
CAWSVFGEPISRDTQYF